Each of the 8 T cell receptor beta chains below was sequenced from the same sample in a study of blood T cell repertoires in COVID-19 (dated by TCRdb to 2018 to 2020). Library preparation used the immunoSEQ multiplex PCR assay. TCRdb retrieved this table from immuneACCESS and kept in-frame rearrangements only. Not all clones are present; in checked studies, unresolved V genes account for under half, and no reason is known for the remainder. The sample has hundreds of thousands of clones on record, around 85% of them singletons. The biggest ten clones account for approximately 7.2% of the sample. The sample taken for sequencing was peripheral blood. These receptors came from a woman aged 80 or over with acute or convalescent COVID-19.

This clone is a singleton in its sample. V gene TRBV25-1 combines with J gene TRBJ2-3, with 9 positions matching TRBD2. Germline V gene sequence: CDR1 MGHDK, CDR2 SYGVNS. V lost 6 bases, J lost 3 bases, and 10 bases stayed unmatched. The CDR3 extends over 16 amino acids. The CDR3 sequence is CASSLSSGIGTDTQYF. In DNA form, the CDR3 reads TGTGCCAGCAGCTTATCTAGCGGGATTGGTACAGATACGCAGTATTTT.

The gene calls are TRBV5-4 and TRBJ1-2; TRBD1 is a possible D gene (6 bases). Trimming pared 0 bases from V and 4 bases from J, leaving 13 bases between. CDR3 length: 15 residues. Germline-derived CDR1 and CDR2 are SGHNT and YYREEE (reference sequence). The CDR3 here is CASSLAPGAGYGYTF. The DNA of the CDR3 is TGTGCCAGCAGCTTGGCCCCAGGGGCGGGCTATGGCTACACCTTC.

This clone was seen more than once but under ten times. The V call is TRBV2, the J call TRBJ1-2; possible D gene TRBD1, 6 bases. V shed 8 bases and J shed 5 bases, with 21 bases lying between them. Germline loops: CDR1 SNHLY, CDR2 FYNNEI. There are 15 residues in the CDR3. CDR3 residues: CASQVEGQGSYGYTF. CDR3 nucleotides: TGTGCCAGCCAAGTCGAGGGGCAGGGGAGTTATGGCTACACCTTC.

The V gene is TRBV6-5, the J gene TRBJ1-2; D is perhaps TRBD1 (6 bases). This CDR3 region has 14 residues. V lost 6 bases to trimming and J lost 1 base, with 12 bases between them. Germline V lookup: CDR1 MNHEY, CDR2 SVGAGI. DNA of the CDR3: TGTGCCAGCAGAAAACAGGGCCTTAACTATGGCTACACCTTC. This gives the protein CASRKQGLNYGYTF.

A note on this clone: In the same sample, other DNA sequences code for this CDR3. The V gene is TRBV3-1 (or the pseudogene TRBV3-2), the J gene TRBJ2-5, with no clear D. Per the germline V gene, CDR1 is LGHDT and CDR2 is YNNKEL (reference sequence). This CDR3 has 12 amino acids. The ends were cut back, 1 base at V and 5 bases at J, with 5 bases in the middle. Here the CDR3 DNA reads TGTGCCAGCAGCCAAGTAGCCGAGACCCAGTACTTC. Translation gives CASSQVAETQYF.

The CDR3, as DNA: TGTGCCAGTAGTACTCCGGGACTAGCCACAGATACGCAGTATTTT. As protein: CASSTPGLATDTQYF. V and J are TRBV19 and TRBJ2-3; the match to TRBD2 covers 9 bases. Trimming cost V 4 bases and J 2 bases; bases outside gene matches: 4. The CDR3 extends over 15 amino acids. Germline V gene data show CDR1 as LNHDA and CDR2 as SQIVND (reference sequence).

The rearrangement uses TRBV19 and TRBJ2-7, with TRBD1 matching over 7 bases. With V trimmed by 5 bases and J by 0 bases, 7 bases remained unmatched. CDR1 is LNHDA, CDR2 SQIVND, per germline (reference sequence). The CDR3 totals 15 residues. The CDR3 DNA sequence: TGTGCCAGTAGTTCACAGGGGACCTACTCCTACGAGCAGTACTTC. It specifies CASSSQGTYSYEQYF. The full variable domain, completed using reference TRBV19 and TRBJ2-7, is DGGITQSPKYLFRKEGQNVTLSCEQNLNHDAMYWYRQDPGQGLRLIYYSQIVNDFQKGDIAEGYSVSREKKESFPLTVTSAQKNPTAFYLCASSSQGTYSYEQYFGPGTRLTVT.

The rearrangement links TRBV3-1 (or the pseudogene TRBV3-2) to TRBJ2-7; D is undetermined. Germline V lookup: CDR1 LGHDT, CDR2 YNNKEL (reference sequence). The CDR3 loop spans 14 amino acids. With 0 bases removed from V and 2 bases from J, the gap between germline ends came to 8 bases. CDR3 protein: CASSQDSVTYEQYF. The CDR3 DNA is TGTGCCAGCAGCCAAGATTCCGTTACCTACGAGCAGTACTTC.